These 14 T cell receptor beta chains were sequenced from one sample in a study of blood T cell repertoires in COVID-19. Sequencing used immunoSEQ multiplex PCR; TCRdb keeps in-frame clones, though not all of them. The sample yields 350,000 or so clones, around 83% seen once. Sample: peripheral blood. These TCRs come from a man under 40 with active or convalescent COVID-19.

The chain couples TRBV7-9 to TRBJ2-1, with TRBD1 as a possible D gene (5 bases). Looked up from germline, CDR1 is SEHNR and CDR2 is FQNEAQ (reference sequence). The CDR3 has 14 amino acids. Trimming cost V 5 bases and J 0 bases, with 8 bases left between them. The chain's CDR3 is CASSLRGSYNEQFF. In DNA form, the CDR3 reads TGTGCCAGCAGCCTTAGGGGCTCCTACAATGAGCAGTTCTTC.

This chain joins TRBV11-1 and TRBJ1-4, with 8 bases that match TRBD1. CDR1 is SGHAT and CDR2 is FQDESV in the germline V gene (reference sequence). The CDR3 has 15 residues. V trimming: 4 bases; J trimming: 7 bases; junction bases outside the gene matches: 8. Written as DNA, the CDR3 is TGTGCCAGCAGCTCCGACAGGGGAAGGAGTGAAAAACTGTTTTTT. Amino acid sequence: CASSSDRGRSEKLFF.

This chain joins TRBV30 and TRBJ1-5; the D is unclear. This CDR3 region has 13 residues. The germline V gene encodes CDR1 GTSNPN and CDR2 SVGIG (reference sequence). The V end was cut by 5 bases, the J end by 4 bases, with 12 bases between. In DNA form, the CDR3 reads TGTGCCTGGGGTGGGCAAACGAATCAGCCCCAGCATTTT. It codes for CAWGGQTNQPQHF.

Points on this clone: The same CDR3 arises from other DNA sequences in this sample as well. In DNA form, the CDR3 reads TGTGCCAGTAGCATCGACAGGGCGAACTATGGCTACACCTTC. It yields the protein CASSIDRANYGYTF. The chain has TRBV19 and TRBJ1-2, with 7 bases that match TRBD1. Germline V gene lookup returns CDR1 LNHDA and CDR2 SQIVND (reference sequence). Trimming took 6 bases from V and 2 from J; bases not matched to a gene: 6. There are 14 residues in the CDR3. The variable domain in full, with the rest retrieved from reference TRBV19 and TRBJ1-2, is DGGITQSPKYLFRKEGQNVTLSCEQNLNHDAMYWYRQDPGQGLRLIYYSQIVNDFQKGDIAEGYSVSREKKESFPLTVTSAQKNPTAFYLCASSIDRANYGYTFGSGTRLTVV.

This clone appeared a single time. The rearrangement links TRBV4-2 to TRBJ2-7, with 12 bases aligning to TRBD2. CDR1 and CDR2 (germline): LGHNA, YNFKEQ. V gave up 1 base and J gave up 3 bases; unmatched junction bases: 1. This CDR3 is built from 15 residues. CDR3 amino acids: CASSQATSGSYEQYF. The CDR3, as DNA: TGTGCCAGCAGCCAAGCGACTAGCGGGAGCTACGAGCAGTACTTC.

V and J are TRBV4-2 and TRBJ1-5; possible D gene TRBD1, 6 bases. CDR3 size: 14 residues. Looked up from germline, CDR1 is LGHNA and CDR2 is YNFKEQ. Trimming cost V 0 bases and J 9 bases, with 12 bases left between them. The CDR3 is CASSQDGGGRPQHF. CDR3 DNA sequence: TGTGCCAGCAGCCAAGATGGGGGCGGTCGGCCCCAGCATTTT.

A note on this clone: At one boundary the junction diverges from the germline segment, which might be a read error. The chain links TRBV29-1 to TRBJ2-3, with TRBD2 matching over 13 bases. The CDR3 consists of 12 residues. Looked up from germline, CDR1 is SQVTM and CDR2 is ANQGSEA. The CDR3 nucleotides are TGCAGCGTTAGGACTAGCGGGGGCCGACTCATCTTT. Translation gives CSVRTSGGRLIF.

This rearrangement joins TRBV6-2 or TRBV6-3 to TRBJ2-3; the D is unclear. The germline V gene has CDR1 MNHEY and CDR2 SVGEGT. Trimming removed 3 bases at V and 0 bases at J, with 10 bases between. CDR3 length: 15 amino acids. Here the CDR3 reads CASSYPASSTDTQYF. CDR3 DNA sequence: TGTGCCAGCAGTTATCCAGCGTCTAGCACAGATACGCAGTATTTT.

The chain uses TRBV5-6 and TRBJ2-5, with 8 bases lining up with TRBD1. J gave up 4 bases and V 0 bases, and 5 bases lay outside the gene matches. CDR1 and CDR2 (germline): SGHDT, YYEEEE. The CDR3 has 15 residues. The CDR3 DNA sequence: TGTGCCAGCAGCTTGGGGGTCAGGGGGCTAGAGACCCAGTACTTC. Amino acid sequence: CASSLGVRGLETQYF. The entire variable domain, with the rest obtained from reference TRBV5-6 and TRBJ2-5, is as follows: DAGVTQSPTHLIKTRGQQVTLRCSPKSGHDTVSWYQQALGQGPQFIFQYYEEEERQRGNFPDRFSGHQFPNYSSELNVNALLLGDSALYLCASSLGVRGLETQYFGPGTRLLVL.

The rearrangement joins TRBV7-9 to TRBJ1-1; D call uncertain. Germline V lookup: CDR1 SEHNR, CDR2 FQNEAQ (reference sequence). The CDR3 has 15 residues. Trimming pared 7 bases from V and 5 bases from J, leaving 20 bases between. DNA for the CDR3: TGTGCCAGCATCGGAGGACTGGGAATGGGGACTGAAGCTTTCTTT. This encodes CASIGGLGMGTEAFF.

The chain is built from TRBV7-9 and TRBJ2-7; D is ambiguous. This CDR3 spans 12 amino acids. V lost 0 bases, J lost 7 bases, and 7 bases lay in between. CDR1 SEHNR and CDR2 FQNEAQ come from the germline V gene (reference sequence). CDR3 loop: CASSLANREQYF. The DNA for the CDR3 is TGTGCCAGCAGCTTAGCGAACCGGGAGCAGTACTTC.

The J gene is TRBJ1-1, the V gene TRBV14; no firm D call. The CDR3 is made up of 16 amino acids. V shed 0 bases and J shed 1 base, with 12 bases lying between them. Germline CDR1 and CDR2: SGHDN and FVKESK. Here the CDR3 reads CASSQEPGFGNTEAFF. CDR3 coding DNA: TGTGCCAGCAGCCAAGAGCCTGGTTTCGGGAACACTGAAGCTTTCTTT.

The chain is built from TRBV20-1 and TRBJ1-6; D not certain. The CDR3 length is 11 residues. Trimming pared 6 bases from V and 8 bases from J, leaving 8 bases between. Germline CDR1 DFQATT, CDR2 SNEGSKA (reference sequence). The CDR3, as DNA: TGCAGTGCCGCCTCGGATTCACCCCTCCACTTT. It encodes CSAASDSPLHF.

The rearrangement links TRBV30 to TRBJ1-3; 8 bases map to TRBD1. CDR1 is GTSNPN, CDR2 SVGIG, per germline (reference sequence). With 5 bases clipped from V and 0 bases from J, the junction kept 9 bases outside the gene matches. CDR3 length equals 16 residues. CDR3 sequence (DNA): TGTGCCTGGGGAAGACAGGGGCCAATCTCTGGAAACACCATATATTTT. Translated: CAWGRQGPISGNTIYF.